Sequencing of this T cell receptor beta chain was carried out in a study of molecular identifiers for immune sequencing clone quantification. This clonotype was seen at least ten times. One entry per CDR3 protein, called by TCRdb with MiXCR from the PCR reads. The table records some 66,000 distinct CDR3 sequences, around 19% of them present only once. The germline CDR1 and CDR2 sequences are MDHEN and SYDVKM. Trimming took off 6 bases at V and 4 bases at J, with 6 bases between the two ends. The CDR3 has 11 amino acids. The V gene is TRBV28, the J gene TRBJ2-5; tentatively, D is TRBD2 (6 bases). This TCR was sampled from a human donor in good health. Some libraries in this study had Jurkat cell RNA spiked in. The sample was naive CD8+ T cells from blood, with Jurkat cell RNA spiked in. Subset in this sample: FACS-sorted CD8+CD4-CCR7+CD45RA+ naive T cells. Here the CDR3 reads CASSGGETQYF. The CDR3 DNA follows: TGTGCCAGCAGCGGGGGAGAGACCCAGTACTTC.